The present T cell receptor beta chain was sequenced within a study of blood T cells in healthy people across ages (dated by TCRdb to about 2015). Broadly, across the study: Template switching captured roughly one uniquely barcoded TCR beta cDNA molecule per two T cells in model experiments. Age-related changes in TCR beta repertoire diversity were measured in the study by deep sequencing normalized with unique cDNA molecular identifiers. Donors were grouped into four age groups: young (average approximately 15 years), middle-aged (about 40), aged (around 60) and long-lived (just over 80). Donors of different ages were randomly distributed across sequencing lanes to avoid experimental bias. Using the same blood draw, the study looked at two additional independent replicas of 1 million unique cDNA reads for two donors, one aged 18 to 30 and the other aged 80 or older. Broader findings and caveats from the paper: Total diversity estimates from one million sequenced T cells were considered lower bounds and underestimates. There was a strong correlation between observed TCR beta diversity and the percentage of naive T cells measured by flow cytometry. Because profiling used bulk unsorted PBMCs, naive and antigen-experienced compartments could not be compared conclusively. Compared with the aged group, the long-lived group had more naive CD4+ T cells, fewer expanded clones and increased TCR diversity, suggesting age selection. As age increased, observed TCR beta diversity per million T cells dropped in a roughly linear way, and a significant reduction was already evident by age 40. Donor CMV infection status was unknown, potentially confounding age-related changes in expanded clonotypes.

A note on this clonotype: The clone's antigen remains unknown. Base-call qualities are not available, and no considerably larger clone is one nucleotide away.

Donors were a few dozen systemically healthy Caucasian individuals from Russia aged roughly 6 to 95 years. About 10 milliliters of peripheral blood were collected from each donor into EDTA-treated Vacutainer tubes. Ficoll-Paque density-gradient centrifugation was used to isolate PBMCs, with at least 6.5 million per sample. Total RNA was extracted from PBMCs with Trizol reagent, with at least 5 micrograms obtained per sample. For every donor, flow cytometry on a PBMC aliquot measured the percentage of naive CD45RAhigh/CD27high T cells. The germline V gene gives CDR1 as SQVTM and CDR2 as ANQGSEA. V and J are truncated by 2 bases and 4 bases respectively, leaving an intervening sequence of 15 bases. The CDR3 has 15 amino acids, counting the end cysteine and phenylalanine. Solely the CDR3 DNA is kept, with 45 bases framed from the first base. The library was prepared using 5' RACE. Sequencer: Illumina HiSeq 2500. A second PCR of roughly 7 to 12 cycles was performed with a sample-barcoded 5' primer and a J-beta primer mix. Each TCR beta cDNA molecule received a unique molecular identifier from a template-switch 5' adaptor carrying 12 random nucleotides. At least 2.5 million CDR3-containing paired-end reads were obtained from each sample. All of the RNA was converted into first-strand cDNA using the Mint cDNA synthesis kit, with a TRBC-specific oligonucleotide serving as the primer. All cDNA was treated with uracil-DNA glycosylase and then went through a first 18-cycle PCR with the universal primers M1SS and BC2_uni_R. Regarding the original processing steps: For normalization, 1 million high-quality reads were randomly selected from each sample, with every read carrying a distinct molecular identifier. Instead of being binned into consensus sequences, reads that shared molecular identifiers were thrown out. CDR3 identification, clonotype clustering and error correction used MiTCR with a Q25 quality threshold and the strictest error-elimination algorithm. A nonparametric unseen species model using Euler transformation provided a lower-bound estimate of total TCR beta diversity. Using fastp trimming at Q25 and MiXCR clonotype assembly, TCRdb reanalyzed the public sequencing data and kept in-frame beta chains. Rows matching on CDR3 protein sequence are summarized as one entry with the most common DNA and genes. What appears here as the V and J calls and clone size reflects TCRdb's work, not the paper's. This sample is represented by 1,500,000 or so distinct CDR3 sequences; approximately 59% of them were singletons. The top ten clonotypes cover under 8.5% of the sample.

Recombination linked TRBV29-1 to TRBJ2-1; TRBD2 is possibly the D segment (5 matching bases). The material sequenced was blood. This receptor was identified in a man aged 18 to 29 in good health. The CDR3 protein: CSVETGRAWYNEQFF. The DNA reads TGCAGCGTTGAAACGGGAAGGGCATGGTACAATGAGCAGTTCTTC.